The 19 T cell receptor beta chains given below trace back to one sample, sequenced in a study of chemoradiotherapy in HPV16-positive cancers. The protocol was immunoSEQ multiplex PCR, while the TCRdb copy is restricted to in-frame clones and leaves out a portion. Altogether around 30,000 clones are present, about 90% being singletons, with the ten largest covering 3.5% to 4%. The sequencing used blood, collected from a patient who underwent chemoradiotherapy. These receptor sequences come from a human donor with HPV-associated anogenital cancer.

In DNA, the CDR3 is TGTGCCAGCAGCTTAGACGGGAAACATGGCTACACCTTC. Its translation is CASSLDGKHGYTF. This chain links TRBV11-1 with TRBJ1-2; D call uncertain. In germline, CDR1 is SGHAT, CDR2 FQDESV (reference sequence). Trimming stripped 1 base from V and 6 bases from J, with 9 bases between. This CDR3 region has 13 residues.

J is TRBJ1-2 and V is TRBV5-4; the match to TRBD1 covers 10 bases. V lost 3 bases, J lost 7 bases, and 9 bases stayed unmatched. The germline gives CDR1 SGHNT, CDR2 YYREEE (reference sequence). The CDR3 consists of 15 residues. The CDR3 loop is CASSWGDRGTLGYTF. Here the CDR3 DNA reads TGTGCCAGCAGCTGGGGGGACAGGGGAACGCTTGGCTACACCTTC.

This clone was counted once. The CDR3 coding sequence is TGTGCCAGCAGCTTATTAGTCGGGCTACCTCCGGGCAAAAACATTCAGTACTTC. This codes for CASSLLVGLPPGKNIQYF. The chain links TRBV7-9 to TRBJ2-4; unclear D gene. Germline-derived CDR1 and CDR2 are SEHNR and FQNEAQ (reference sequence). The length of the CDR3 is 18 residues. The V end was cut by 2 bases, the J end by 3 bases, with 20 bases between.

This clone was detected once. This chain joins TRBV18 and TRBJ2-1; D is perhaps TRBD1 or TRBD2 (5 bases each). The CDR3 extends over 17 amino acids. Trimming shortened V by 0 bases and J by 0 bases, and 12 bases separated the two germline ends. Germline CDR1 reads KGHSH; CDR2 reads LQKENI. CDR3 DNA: TGTGCCAGCTCACCACCGGGACGGTTGAGCTCCTACAATGAGCAGTTCTTC. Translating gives CASSPPGRLSSYNEQFF.

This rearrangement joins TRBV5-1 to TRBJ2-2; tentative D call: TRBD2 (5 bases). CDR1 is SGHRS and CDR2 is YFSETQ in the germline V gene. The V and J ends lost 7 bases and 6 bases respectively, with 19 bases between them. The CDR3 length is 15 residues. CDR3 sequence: CASGSVRVDSGELFF. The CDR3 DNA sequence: TGCGCCAGCGGGAGTGTTAGGGTCGACTCCGGGGAGCTGTTTTTT.

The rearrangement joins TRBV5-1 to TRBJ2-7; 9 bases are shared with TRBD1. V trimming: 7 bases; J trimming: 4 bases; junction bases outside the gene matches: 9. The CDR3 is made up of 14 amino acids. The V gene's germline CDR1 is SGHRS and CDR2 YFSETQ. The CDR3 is CASESGQGTYEQYF. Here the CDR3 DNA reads TGCGCCAGCGAGAGCGGACAGGGGACTTACGAGCAGTACTTC.

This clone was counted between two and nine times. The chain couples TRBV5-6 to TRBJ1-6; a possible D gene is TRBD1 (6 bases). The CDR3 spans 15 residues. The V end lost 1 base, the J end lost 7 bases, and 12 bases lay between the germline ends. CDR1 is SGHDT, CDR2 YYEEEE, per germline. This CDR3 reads CASSLSGARNSPLHF. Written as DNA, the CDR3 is TGTGCCAGCAGCTTGTCGGGGGCGAGGAATTCACCCCTCCACTTT.

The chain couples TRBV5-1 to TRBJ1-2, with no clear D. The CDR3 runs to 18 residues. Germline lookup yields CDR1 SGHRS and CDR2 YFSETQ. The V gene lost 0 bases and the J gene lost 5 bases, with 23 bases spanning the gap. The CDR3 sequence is CASSLAVRSGNTGYGYTF. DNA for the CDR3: TGCGCCAGCAGCTTGGCCGTGCGGTCCGGCAATACCGGGTATGGCTACACCTTC.

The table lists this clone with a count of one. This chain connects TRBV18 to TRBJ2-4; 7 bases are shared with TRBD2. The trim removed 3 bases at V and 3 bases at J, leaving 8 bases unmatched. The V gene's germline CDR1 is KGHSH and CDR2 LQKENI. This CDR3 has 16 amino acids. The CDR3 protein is CASSPFWASGKNIQYF. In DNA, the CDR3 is TGTGCCAGCTCACCGTTCTGGGCTAGCGGCAAAAACATTCAGTACTTC.

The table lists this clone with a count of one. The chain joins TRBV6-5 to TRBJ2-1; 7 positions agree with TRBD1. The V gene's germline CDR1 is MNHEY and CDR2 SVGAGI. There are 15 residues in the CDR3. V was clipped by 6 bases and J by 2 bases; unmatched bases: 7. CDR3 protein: CASSVTGEAYNEQFF. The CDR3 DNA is TGTGCCAGCAGCGTAACAGGGGAAGCCTACAATGAGCAGTTCTTC.

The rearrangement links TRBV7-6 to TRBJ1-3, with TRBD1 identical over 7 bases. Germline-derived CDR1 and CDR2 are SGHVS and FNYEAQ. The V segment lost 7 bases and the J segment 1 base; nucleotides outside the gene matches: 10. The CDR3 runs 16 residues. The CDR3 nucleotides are TGTGCCAGCACTCGAGTACAGGGGTTTTCTGGAAACACCATATATTTT. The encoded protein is CASTRVQGFSGNTIYF.

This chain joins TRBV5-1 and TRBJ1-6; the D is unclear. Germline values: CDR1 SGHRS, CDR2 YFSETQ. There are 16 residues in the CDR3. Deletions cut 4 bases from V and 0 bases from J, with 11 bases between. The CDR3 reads CASSLSPSSYNSPLHF. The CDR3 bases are TGCGCCAGCAGCCTGAGCCCGAGCTCCTATAATTCACCCCTCCACTTT. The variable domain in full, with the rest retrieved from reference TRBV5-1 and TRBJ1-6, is KAGVTQTPRYLIKTRGQQVTLSCSPISGHRSVSWYQQTPGQGLQFLFEYFSETQRNKGNFPGRFSGRQFSNSRSEMNVSTLELGDSALYLCASSLSPSSYNSPLHFGNGTRLTVT.

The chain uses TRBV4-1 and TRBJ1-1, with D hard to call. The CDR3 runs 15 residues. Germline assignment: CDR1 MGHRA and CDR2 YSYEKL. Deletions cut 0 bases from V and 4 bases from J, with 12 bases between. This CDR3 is CASSQDLSSFTEAFF. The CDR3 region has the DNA TGCGCCAGCAGCCAAGATCTGTCGAGTTTCACTGAAGCTTTCTTT.

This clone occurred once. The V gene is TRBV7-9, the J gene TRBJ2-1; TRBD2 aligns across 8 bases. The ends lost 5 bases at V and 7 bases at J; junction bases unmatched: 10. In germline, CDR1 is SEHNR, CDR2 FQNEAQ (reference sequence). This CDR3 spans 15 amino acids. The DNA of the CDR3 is TGTGCCAGCAGCGCGCCCGGGACTAGTTTAAATGAGCAGTTCTTC. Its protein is CASSAPGTSLNEQFF.

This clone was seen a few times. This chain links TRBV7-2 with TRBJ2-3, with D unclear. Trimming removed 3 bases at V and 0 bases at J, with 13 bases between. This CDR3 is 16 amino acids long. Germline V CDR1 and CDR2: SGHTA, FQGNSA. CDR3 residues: CASSFDSTRSTDTQYF. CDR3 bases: TGTGCCAGCAGCTTTGACTCCACCCGTAGCACAGATACGCAGTATTTT.

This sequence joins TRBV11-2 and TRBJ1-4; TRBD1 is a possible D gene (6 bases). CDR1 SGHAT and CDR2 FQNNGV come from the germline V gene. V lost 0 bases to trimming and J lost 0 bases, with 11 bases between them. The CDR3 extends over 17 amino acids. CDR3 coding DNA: TGTGCCAGCAGCTTAGAGAGGGAGGGGGCAACTAATGAAAAACTGTTTTTT. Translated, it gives CASSLEREGATNEKLFF.

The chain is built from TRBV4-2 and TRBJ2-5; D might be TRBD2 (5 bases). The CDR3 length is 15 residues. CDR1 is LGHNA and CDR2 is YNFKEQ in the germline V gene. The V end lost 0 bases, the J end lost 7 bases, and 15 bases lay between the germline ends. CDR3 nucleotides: TGTGCCAGCAGCCAAGATAGGAGGCCCGTGGGGACCCAGTACTTC. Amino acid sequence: CASSQDRRPVGTQYF.

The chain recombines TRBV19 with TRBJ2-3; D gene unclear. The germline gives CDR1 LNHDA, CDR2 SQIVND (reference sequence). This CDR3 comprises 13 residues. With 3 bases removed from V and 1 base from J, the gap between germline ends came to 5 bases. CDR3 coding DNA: TGTGCCAGTAGTATGTCCCGCACAGATACGCAGTATTTT. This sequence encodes CASSMSRTDTQYF.

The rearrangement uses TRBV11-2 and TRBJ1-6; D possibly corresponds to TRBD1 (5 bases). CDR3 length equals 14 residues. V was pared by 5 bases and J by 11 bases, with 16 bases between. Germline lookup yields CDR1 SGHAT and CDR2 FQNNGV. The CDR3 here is CASSPGQGGTPLHF. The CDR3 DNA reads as TGTGCCAGCAGCCCAGGTCAGGGAGGGACACCCCTCCACTTT.